The present entry profiles one TCR beta chain with its context. What this receptor recognizes is not known. Per-nucleotide qualities are absent, and no much larger clonotype sits a single base away. The source of the sample is a study of blood T cells in healthy people across ages (dated by TCRdb to the mid-2010s). Notes on the research overall: In model experiments, template switching captured about one uniquely barcoded TCR beta cDNA molecule for every two T cells. The study measured age-related changes in TCR beta repertoire diversity using deep sequencing normalized with unique cDNA molecular identifiers. The donors were divided into four age groups: young (average approximately 15 years), middle-aged (about 41), aged (about 60) and long-lived (roughly 88). Using the same blood draw, the study looked at two additional independent replicas of 1 million unique cDNA reads for two donors, one aged 18 to 30 and the other aged 80 or older.

What the research found in general, with its limitations: The long-lived group showed more naive CD4+ T cells, fewer expanded clones and increased TCR diversity than the aged group, suggesting age selection. Since profiling was done on bulk unsorted PBMCs, naive and antigen-experienced compartments could not be conclusively compared. Donor CMV infection status was unknown, potentially confounding age-related changes in expanded clonotypes. Estimates of total diversity from one million sequenced T cells were regarded as lower bounds and underestimates. There was a strong correlation between observed TCR beta diversity and the percentage of naive T cells measured by flow cytometry. As age increased, observed TCR beta diversity per million T cells dropped in a roughly linear way, and a significant reduction was already evident by age 40.

Receptor libraries were prepared by 5' RACE. Sequencing used an Illumina HiSeq 2500. A second PCR of about 7 to 12 cycles was performed with a sample-barcoded 5' primer and a J-beta primer mix. Each TCR beta cDNA molecule received a unique molecular identifier from a template-switch 5' adaptor carrying 12 random nucleotides. At least 2.5 million CDR3-containing paired-end reads were obtained from each sample. The Mint cDNA synthesis kit, primed by a TRBC-specific oligonucleotide, was used to synthesize first-strand cDNA from all RNA. After uracil-DNA glycosylase treatment, a first 18-cycle PCR used universal primers M1SS and BC2_uni_R on all cDNA. The study's own analysis went as follows. For normalization, 1 million high-quality reads were randomly selected from each sample, with every read carrying a distinct molecular identifier. Reads sharing molecular identifiers were discarded rather than binned into consensus sequences. MiTCR, set to a Q25 quality threshold and the strictest error-elimination algorithm, was used for CDR3 identification, clonotype clustering and error correction. Lower-bound total TCR beta diversity was estimated with a nonparametric unseen species model using Euler transformation. TCRdb reprocessing: public reads trimmed at Q25 with fastp, clones called with MiXCR, in-frame beta chains kept. For every CDR3 protein sequence, its rows merge into one entry that carries the most common genes and DNA. The V and J calls and clone size are TCRdb's, not the authors'. The sample yields more than 750,000 distinct CDR3 sequences; just under 30% were counted once. The leading ten clones occupy about a tenth of the sample.

Donors were a few dozen systemically healthy Caucasian individuals from Russia aged roughly 6 to 90 years. Each donor gave roughly 11 milliliters of peripheral blood, drawn into EDTA-treated Vacutainer tubes. Ficoll-Paque density-gradient centrifugation was used to isolate PBMCs, with at least 7 million per sample. Total RNA was extracted from PBMCs with Trizol reagent, with at least 6 micrograms obtained per sample. The percentages of naive CD45RAhigh/CD27high T cells were determined by flow cytometry on a PBMC aliquot from every donor. CDR1 SGDLS and CDR2 YYNGEE were looked up in the germline V gene. From its cysteine to its phenylalanine, the CDR3 spans 19 amino acids. Only the CDR3 portion is preserved as DNA: 57 bases, with reading frame beginning at the first base. From V the trimming removes 0 bases and from J it removes 0 bases, while the gene matches leave 10 bases of the junction unaccounted for.

The same specimen was also included in a second study, on T cells of mothers and their children. Drawing on the second study: The donors were nine systemically healthy Caucasian individuals, made up of three mothers and their six children. cDNA synthesis used all of the extracted RNA, with around 1.6 ug of RNA in each 15 ul reaction. In the second PCR, the M1S primer added sample barcodes and 2-4 random nucleotides. Each mother yielded over 10 million TCR beta CDR3 reads and each child 2.5 million to 3 million reads. TCR recombination output is similarly shaped by thymic selection in related and unrelated pairs, with a minor effect exerted by inherited differences. Normalized repertoire overlap in related mother-child pairs was always slightly higher than in unrelated mother-child pairs, but the difference was never significant. Persistent microchimeric T cell clones were not detected, at a sensitivity of approximately 93 clones per million clonotypes. The study used deep NGS to compare TCR beta repertoires of mothers and children, seeking features distinguishing related mother-child pairs from unrelated individuals. On average, the children were approximately 11 +/- 4 years old, while the mothers were about 40 +/- 4 years old. After adapter ligation with NEBNext reagents, the libraries were sequenced on Illumina HiSeq 2000 with 100+100 nt paired-end reads. To prevent cross-contamination, the mother and child libraries were prepared one month apart and sequenced in separate runs. Each donor had between roughly 500,000 and 2,100,000 distinct TCR beta clonotypes identified. Naive TCR beta clonotypes were estimated from low-frequency clonotypes matched to each donor's FACS-determined naive share, without sorting.

Specimen: blood. The sequence was obtained from a woman aged 40 to 49 in good health. Here the chain combines TRBV9 and TRBJ2-1; 9 middle bases align to TRBD2. The DNA sequence is as follows: TGTGCCAGCAGCGTAGGGGGGGCTAGCGGGGTAACCTCCTACAATGAGCAGTTCTTC. It codes for CASSVGGASGVTSYNEQFF.